This T cell receptor beta chain was sequenced during a study of CD8+CD57+ T cells in acquired aplastic anemia. Whole-study context: Sorted CD4+ and CD8+ cells gave a mean 3.2 ug DNA, range roughly 0.18 to 27.4 ug.

Genomic DNA, serving as template, underwent TCR beta VDJ and CDR3 profiling. TCRdb redid the calling of the reads with MiXCR, one entry per CDR3 protein. The data show 150,000 or so distinct CDR3 sequences, roughly half seen once. Between the trimmed V and J ends, which lost 2 bases and 2 bases, there was a span of 4 bases. The CDR3 runs 13 residues. Germline V CDR1 and CDR2: LNHDA, SQIVND (reference sequence). This clonotype was observed many times. Whoever was chosen for sequencing had shown CD8+CD57+ cell expansion by flow cytometry. V usage is TRBV19 and J usage is TRBJ1-5; D is unclear. The sequenced material came from sorted CD4+, CD8+, or CD8+CD57+ T cells (not recorded which) from PBMCs. This clonotype originated in a human donor with aplastic anemia. The chain's CDR3 is CASSIYGNQPQHF. The CDR3 DNA is TGTGCCAGTAGTATATATGGCAATCAGCCCCAGCATTTT.